This T cell receptor beta chain stems from a study of blood T cell repertoires in COVID-19 (TCRdb year 2020). For the study in its entirety: Samples covering the acute and convalescent phases of COVID-19 were provided by collaborators in the United States, Italy and Spain. The material from the prospective study consisted of cDNA or gDNA derived from T cells, B-cell-depleted T cells, or PBMCs. Subjects who had been exposed to COVID-19, were actively infected with it, or had recovered from it provided the deeply sampled blood TCRbeta repertoires that made up the dataset. A freely available public database, intended as a resource for researchers studying the immune response to SARS-CoV-2, is where the repertoires were released. Samples were obtained from the ongoing ImmuneRACE study (first 160 participants) and from about 1,300 subjects provided by 6 global collaborators. Sample metadata almost always included a de-identified subject ID, COVID-19 status, age in years and sex. HLA class I and class II types, where available, came from metadata supplied by the sample provider rather than from assay-based typing.

CDR1 and CDR2 are drawn from the germline V gene: MGHRA, YSYEKL. Including the terminal cysteine and phenylalanine, the CDR3 comprises 17 residues. Only the CDR3 DNA stays, 51 bases, in frame from base 1. Trimmed from V: 3 bases; trimmed from J: 2 bases; junction bases lacking a gene match: 10. The immunoSEQ Assay, a bias-controlled multiplex PCR, was used to amplify TCRbeta CDR3 regions from genomic DNA. In the original analysis: Within the assay, amplification of reference gene primers was used to estimate how many nucleated cells each sample contained. To quantify the absolute abundance of each unique TCRbeta CDR3 rearrangement, sequence reads were collapsed and filtered. For each sample, productive Simpson clonality was calculated as the square root of Simpson's diversity index over productive rearrangements. TCRdb retrieved this table from immuneACCESS and kept in-frame rearrangements only. Not all clones are present; in checked studies, unresolved V genes account for under half, and no reason is known for the remainder. V and J calls plus clone size are reproduced from that table; the DNA served to infer D and trimming. This sample is represented by under 300,000 clones; approximately 83% of them were singletons. In total, the top ten clones hold 3.3% of the sample.

Participants in the prospective study were enrolled through a virtual design, were aged roughly 18 to 90 years, and lived in about two dozen United States geographic areas. In the prospective study, participants were assigned to cohorts based on the clinical history participants reported in a screening survey and a study questionnaire. Each participant in the prospective study had whole blood, serum and a nasopharyngeal or oropharyngeal swab collected by mobile phlebotomists. Additional blood draws and questionnaires over a roughly two-month period could optionally be provided by prospective study participants. Before DNA extraction, blood samples from the prospective study were shipped at room temperature or frozen. Paper-wide results and their limitations: Clinical and demographic metadata were provided uncurated, with the amount varying by source and participant.

This clone was seen a few times. Its target antigen remains unknown. Per-base qualities were not stored, and no clone one base away is much larger. The receptor's source is a woman in her thirties or forties with acute COVID-19. The chain uses TRBV4-1 and TRBJ1-2; 9 bases in the middle match TRBD1. Sequenced: PBMCs or T cells enriched from blood (not recorded which). The CDR3 corresponds to CASSHPGQGGQNYGYTF. In nucleotides, the sequence is TGCGCCAGCAGCCATCCGGGACAGGGAGGCCAAAACTATGGCTACACCTTC.